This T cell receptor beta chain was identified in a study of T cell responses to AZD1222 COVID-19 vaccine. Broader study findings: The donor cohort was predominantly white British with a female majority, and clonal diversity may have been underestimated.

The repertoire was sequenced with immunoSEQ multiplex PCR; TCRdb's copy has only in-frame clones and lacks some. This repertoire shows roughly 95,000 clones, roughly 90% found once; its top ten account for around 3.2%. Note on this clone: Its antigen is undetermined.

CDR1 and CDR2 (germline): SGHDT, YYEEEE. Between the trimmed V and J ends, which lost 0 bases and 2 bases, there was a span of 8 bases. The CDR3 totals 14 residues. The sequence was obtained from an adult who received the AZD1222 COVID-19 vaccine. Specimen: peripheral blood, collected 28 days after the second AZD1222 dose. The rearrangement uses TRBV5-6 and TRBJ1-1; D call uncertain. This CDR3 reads CASSLDGFNTEAFF. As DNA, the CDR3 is TGTGCCAGCAGCTTGGACGGATTCAACACTGAAGCTTTCTTT.